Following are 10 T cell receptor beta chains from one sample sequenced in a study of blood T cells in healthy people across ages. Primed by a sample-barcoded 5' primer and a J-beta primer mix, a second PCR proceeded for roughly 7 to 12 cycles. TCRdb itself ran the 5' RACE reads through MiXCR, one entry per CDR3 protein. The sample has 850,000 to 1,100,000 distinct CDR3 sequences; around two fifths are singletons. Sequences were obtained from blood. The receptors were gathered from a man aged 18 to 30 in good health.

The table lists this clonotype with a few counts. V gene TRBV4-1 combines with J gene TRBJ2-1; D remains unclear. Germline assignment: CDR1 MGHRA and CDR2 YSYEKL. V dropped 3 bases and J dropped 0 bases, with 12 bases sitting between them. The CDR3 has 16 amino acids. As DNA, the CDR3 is TGCGCCAGCAGCCATGACCAGTCACCCTCCTACAATGAGCAGTTCTTC. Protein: CASSHDQSPSYNEQFF.

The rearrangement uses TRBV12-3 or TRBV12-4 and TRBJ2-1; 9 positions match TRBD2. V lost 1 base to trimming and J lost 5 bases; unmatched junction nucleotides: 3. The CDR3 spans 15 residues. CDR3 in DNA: TGTGCCAGCAGTTTAGGACTAGCGGCCCACAATGAGCAGTTCTTC. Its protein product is CASSLGLAAHNEQFF.

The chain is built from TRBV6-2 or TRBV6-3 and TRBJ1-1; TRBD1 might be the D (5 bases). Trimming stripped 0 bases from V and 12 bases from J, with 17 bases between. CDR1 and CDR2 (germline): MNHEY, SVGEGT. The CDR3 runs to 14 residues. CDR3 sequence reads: CASSYSLEGTRPFF. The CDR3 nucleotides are TGTGCCAGCAGTTACTCACTAGAGGGGACTCGACCTTTCTTT.

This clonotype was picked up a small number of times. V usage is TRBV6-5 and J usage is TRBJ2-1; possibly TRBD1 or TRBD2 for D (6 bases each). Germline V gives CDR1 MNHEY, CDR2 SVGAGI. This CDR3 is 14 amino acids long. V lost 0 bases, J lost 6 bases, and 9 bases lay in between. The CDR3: CASSYSGGSNEQFF. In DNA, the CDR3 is TGTGCCAGCAGTTACTCAGGGGGGAGCAATGAGCAGTTCTTC.

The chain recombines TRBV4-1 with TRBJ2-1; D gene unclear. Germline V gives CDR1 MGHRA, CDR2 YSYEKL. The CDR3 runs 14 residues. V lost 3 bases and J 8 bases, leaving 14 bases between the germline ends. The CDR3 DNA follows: TGCGCCAGCAGCCAGATCGGCGACTTCTATGAGCAGTTCTTC. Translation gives CASSQIGDFYEQFF.

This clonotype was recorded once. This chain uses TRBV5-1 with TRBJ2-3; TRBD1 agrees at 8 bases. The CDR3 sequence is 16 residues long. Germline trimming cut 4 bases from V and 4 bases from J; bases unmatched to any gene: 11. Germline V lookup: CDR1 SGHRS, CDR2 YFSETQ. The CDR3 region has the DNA TGCGCCAGCAGCCCTCAGGGACAGGAGAACGCAGATACGCAGTATTTT. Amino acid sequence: CASSPQGQENADTQYF. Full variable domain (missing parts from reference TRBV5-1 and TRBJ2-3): KAGVTQTPRYLIKTRGQQVTLSCSPISGHRSVSWYQQTPGQGLQFLFEYFSETQRNKGNFPGRFSGRQFSNSRSEMNVSTLELGDSALYLCASSPQGQENADTQYFGPGTRLTVL.

The CDR3 DNA is TGTGCCACCCGGACCAGCTCCTATAATTCACCCCTCCACTTT. Its protein product is CATRTSSYNSPLHF. This chain uses TRBV6-1 with TRBJ1-6, with no clear D. This CDR3 spans 14 amino acids. Trimming took 10 bases from V and 0 from J, leaving 10 bases between them. Germline CDR1 MNHNS, CDR2 SASEGT.

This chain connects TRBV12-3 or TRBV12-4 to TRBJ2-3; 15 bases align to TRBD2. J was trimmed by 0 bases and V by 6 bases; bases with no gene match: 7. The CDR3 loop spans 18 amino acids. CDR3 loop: CASRPGTSGGSSTDTQYF. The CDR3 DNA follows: TGTGCCAGCAGGCCCGGGACTAGCGGGGGGTCTAGCACAGATACGCAGTATTTT.

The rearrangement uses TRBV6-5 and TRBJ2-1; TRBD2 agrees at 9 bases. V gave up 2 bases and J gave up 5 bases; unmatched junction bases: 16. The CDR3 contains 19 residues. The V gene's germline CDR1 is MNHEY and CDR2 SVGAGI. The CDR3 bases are TGTGCCAGCAGTTACGGTCCAGCGGGGGGTCCTCCGCCCAACAATGAGCAGTTCTTC. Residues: CASSYGPAGGPPPNNEQFF.

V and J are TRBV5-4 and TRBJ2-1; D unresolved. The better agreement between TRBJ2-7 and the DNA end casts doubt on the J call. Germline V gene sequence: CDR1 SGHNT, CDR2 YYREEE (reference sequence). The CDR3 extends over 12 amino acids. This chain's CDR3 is CASTPDYNEQYF. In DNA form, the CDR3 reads TGTGCCAGCACGCCGGATTACAATGAGCAGTACTTC.